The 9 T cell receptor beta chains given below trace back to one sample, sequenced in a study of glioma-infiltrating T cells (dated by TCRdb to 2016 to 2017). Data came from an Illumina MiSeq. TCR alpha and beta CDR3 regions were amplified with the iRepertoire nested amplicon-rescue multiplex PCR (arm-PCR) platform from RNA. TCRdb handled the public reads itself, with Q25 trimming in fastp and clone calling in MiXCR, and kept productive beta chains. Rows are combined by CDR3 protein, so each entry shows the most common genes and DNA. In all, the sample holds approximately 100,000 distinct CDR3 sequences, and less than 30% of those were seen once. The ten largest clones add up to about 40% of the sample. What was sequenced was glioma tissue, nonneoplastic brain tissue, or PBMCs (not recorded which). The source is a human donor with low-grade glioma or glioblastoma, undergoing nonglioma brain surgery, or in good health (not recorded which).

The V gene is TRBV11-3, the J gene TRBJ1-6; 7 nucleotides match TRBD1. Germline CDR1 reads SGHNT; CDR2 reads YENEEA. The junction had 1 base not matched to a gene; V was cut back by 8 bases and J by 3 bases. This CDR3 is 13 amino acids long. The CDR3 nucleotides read TGTGCCAGCGGGACAGACTATAATTCACCCCTCCACTTT. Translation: CASGTDYNSPLHF.

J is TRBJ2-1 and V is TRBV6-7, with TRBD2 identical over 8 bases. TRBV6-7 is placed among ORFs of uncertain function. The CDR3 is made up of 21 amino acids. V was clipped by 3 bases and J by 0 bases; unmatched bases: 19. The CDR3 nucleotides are TGTGCCAGCAGTTATTTCGGACTCAGCGGGGGCACTCCTGGCTCCTACAATGAGCAGTTCTTC. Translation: CASSYFGLSGGTPGSYNEQFF.

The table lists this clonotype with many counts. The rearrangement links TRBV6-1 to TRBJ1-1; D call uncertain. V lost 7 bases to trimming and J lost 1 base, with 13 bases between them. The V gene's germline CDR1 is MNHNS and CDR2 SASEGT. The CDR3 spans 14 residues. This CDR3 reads CASNQGGGNTEAFF. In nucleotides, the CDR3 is TGTGCCAGCAATCAAGGCGGAGGGAACACTGAAGCTTTCTTT.

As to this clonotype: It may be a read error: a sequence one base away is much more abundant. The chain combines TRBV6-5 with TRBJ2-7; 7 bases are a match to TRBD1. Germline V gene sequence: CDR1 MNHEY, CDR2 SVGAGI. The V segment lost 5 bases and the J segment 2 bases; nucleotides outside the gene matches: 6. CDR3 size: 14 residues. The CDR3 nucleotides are TGTGCCAGCAGTCTACAGGGGCCGACCTACGAGCAGTACTTC. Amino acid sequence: CASSLQGPTYEQYF.

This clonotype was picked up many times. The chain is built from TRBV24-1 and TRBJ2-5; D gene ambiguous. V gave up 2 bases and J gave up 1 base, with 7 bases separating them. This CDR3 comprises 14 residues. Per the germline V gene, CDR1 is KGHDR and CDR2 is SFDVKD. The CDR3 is CATSDSDGQETQYF. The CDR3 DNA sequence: TGTGCCACCAGTGATTCCGACGGCCAAGAGACCCAGTACTTC.

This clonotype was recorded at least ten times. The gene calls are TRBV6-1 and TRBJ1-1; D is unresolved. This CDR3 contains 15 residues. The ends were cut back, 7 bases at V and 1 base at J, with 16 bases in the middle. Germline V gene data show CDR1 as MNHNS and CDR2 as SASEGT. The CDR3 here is CASTLRSRENTEAFF. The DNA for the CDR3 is TGTGCCAGCACCTTAAGAAGTCGCGAGAACACTGAAGCTTTCTTT.

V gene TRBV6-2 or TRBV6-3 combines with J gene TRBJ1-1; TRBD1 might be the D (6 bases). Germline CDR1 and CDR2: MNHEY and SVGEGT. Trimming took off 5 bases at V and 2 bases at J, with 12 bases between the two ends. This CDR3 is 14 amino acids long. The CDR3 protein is CASSDGQLNTEAFF. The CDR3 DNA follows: TGTGCCAGCAGTGACGGACAGCTAAACACTGAAGCTTTCTTT.

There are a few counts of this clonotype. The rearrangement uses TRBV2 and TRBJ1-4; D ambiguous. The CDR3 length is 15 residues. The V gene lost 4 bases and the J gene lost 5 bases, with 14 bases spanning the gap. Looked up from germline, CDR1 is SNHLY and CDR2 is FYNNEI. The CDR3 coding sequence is TGTGCCAGCAGTGTCACCGGTGGGAGGAATGAAAAACTGTTTTTT. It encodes CASSVTGGRNEKLFF.

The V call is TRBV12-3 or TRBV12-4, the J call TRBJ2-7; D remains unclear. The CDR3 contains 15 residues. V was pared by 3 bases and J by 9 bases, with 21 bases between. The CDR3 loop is CASSFSTAFGAGQYF. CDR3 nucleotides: TGTGCCAGCAGTTTCTCTACCGCTTTTGGCGCCGGGCAGTACTTC.